Sequencing of this T cell receptor beta chain was carried out in a study of blood T cell repertoires in COVID-19 (TCRdb year 2020). Regarding the research as a whole: Collaborator samples came from the United States, Italy and Spain and covered acute and convalescent phases of COVID-19. The samples were drawn from the first 160 participants of the ongoing ImmuneRACE study and from under 1,500 subjects provided by 6 global collaborators. Where available, HLA class I and class II types were taken from metadata supplied by the sample provider and were not determined by assay-based typing. The prospective study material was composed of cDNA or gDNA derived from T cells, B-cell-depleted T cells, or PBMCs. The repertoires were released in a freely available public database meant as a resource for research on the immune response to SARS-CoV-2. Subjects who had been exposed to COVID-19, were actively infected with it, or had recovered from it provided the deeply sampled blood TCRbeta repertoires that made up the dataset. A de-identified subject ID, COVID-19 status, age in years and sex were almost always included in the sample metadata.

In the prospective study, participants were roughly 18 to 100 years old, resided in about two dozen geographic areas of the United States, and were enrolled through a virtual design. Cohort assignment in the prospective study relied on participant-reported clinical history from a screening survey and a study questionnaire. Exposed participants had been in contact, within 2 weeks of entering the study, with a person who had a PCR-confirmed or clinician-diagnosed case of COVID-19. Mobile phlebotomists in the prospective study collected whole blood, serum and a nasopharyngeal or oropharyngeal swab from every participant. Over an approximately two-month period, participants in the prospective study had the option of providing additional blood draws and questionnaires. Blood samples from the prospective study were shipped frozen or at room temperature prior to DNA extraction. This clone was seen only a few times. Its antigen specificity is not known. No per-base quality is available; no much larger clone lies one base away.

Trimmed from V: 6 bases; trimmed from J: 2 bases; junction bases lacking a gene match: 2. The CDR3 holds 14 amino acids from the cysteine to the phenylalanine. Only CDR3 DNA is held: 42 bases, read in frame from base 1. Reading the germline V gene gives CDR1 SNHLY and CDR2 FYNNEI. TCRbeta CDR3 regions were amplified from genomic DNA by means of the immunoSEQ Assay, a bias-controlled multiplex PCR. In the authors' own workflow: The number of nucleated cells in each sample was estimated from the amplification of reference gene primers within the assay. Sequence reads were collapsed and filtered to measure the absolute abundance of every unique TCRbeta CDR3 rearrangement. Productive Simpson clonality was computed per sample as the square root of Simpson's diversity index over productive rearrangements. TCRdb took this table from immuneACCESS and kept in-frame rearrangements with V and J called. Such tables lack part of the clones; where checked against another copy, unresolved V genes explain under half of the gap, and the rest is unexplained. That table furnishes V, J and clone size, whereas the DNA furnished D and trimming. Present in this sample are 200,000 or so clones, approximately 88% of which were seen just once. Around 3.6% of the sample goes to the ten largest clones.

On the study overall, not on this receptor specifically: Clinical and demographic metadata were provided uncurated, with the amount varying by source and participant.

The V gene is TRBV2 and the J gene is TRBJ2-1; 9 bases in between match TRBD1. Sequencing was carried out using PBMCs or T cells enriched from blood (not recorded which). The sequence was collected from a woman aged 30 to 39 who had been exposed to COVID-19. The bases are TGTGCCAGCAGGGACAGGGGAGCCTACAATGAGCAGTTCTTC. It codes for CASRDRGAYNEQFF. Outside the CDR3, residues come from the reference TRBV2 and TRBJ2-1 proteins, so the full variable domain is: EPEVTQTPSHQVTQMGQEVILRCVPISNHLYFYWYRQILGQKVEFLVSFYNNEISEKSEIFDDQFSVERPDGSNFTLKIRSTKLEDSAMYFCASRDRGAYNEQFFGPGTRLTVL.